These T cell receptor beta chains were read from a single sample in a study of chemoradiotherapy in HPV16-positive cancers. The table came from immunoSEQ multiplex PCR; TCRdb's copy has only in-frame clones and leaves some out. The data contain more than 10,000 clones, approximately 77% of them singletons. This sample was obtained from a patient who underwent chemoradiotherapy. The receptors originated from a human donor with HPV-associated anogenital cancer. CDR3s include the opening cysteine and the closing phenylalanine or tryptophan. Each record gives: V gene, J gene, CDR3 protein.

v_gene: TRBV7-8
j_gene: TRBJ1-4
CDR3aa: CASSFDRVGEKLFF

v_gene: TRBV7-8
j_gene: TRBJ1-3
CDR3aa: CASSLDISGNTIYF

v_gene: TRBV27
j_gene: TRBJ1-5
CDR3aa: CASSFLRNQPQHF

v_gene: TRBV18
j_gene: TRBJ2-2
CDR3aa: CASSPGGGRTGELFF

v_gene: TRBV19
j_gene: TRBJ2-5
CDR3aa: CASRGAGQETQYF

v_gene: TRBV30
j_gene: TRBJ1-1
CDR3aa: CAWSVRGGTEAFF

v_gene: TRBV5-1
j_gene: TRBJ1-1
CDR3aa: CASSLAATGNTEAFF

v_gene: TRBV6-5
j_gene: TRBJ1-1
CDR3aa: CASSPRGGGTEAFF

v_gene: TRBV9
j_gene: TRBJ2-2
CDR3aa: CASSPPGQGLTGELFF

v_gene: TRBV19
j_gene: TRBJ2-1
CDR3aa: CASQQLGGAYEQFF

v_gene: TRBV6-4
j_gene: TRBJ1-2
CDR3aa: CASSRDSLSGWYGYTF

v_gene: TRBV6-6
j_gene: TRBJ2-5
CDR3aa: CASSYVASGLETQYF

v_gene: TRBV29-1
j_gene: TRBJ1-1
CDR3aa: CSSWANTEAFF

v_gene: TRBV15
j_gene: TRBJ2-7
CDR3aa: CATSRDLIVDSATYEQYF

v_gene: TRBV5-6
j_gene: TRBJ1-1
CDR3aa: CASSLFMGGPNTEAFF

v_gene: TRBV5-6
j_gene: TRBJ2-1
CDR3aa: CASSFGLAGFYNEQFF

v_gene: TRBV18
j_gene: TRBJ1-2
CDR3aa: CASSPGFLQGNEDYGYTF

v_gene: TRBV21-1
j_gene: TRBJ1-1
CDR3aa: CASFDRLSALNTEAFF

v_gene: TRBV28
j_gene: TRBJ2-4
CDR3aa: CASSPAPAKNIQYF

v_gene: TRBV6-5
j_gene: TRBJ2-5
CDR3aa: CASSYMPRGETQYF

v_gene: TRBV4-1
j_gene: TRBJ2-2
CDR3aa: CASRFLWDRGPDTGELFF

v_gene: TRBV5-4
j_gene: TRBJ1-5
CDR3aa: CASSAGQNQPQHF

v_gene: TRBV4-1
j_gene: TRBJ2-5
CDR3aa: CASSQHELVQETQYF

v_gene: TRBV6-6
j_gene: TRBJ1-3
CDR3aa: CASSPRLGTPGNTIYF

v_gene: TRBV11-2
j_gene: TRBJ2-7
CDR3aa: CASSLRGTGEGEQYF

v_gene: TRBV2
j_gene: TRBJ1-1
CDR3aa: CASRVNTEAFF

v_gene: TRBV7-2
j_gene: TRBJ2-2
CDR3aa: CVSRHRAQVGAGELFF

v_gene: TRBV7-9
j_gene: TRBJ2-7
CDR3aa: CASSFIQGRSYEQYF

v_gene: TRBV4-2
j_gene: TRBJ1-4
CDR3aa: CASSQDVSGEKLFF

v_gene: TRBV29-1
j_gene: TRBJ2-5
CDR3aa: CSVDRGRVRETQYF

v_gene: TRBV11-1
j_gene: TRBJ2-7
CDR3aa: CASSLAHRGQAYEQYF

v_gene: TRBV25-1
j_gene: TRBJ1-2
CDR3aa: CASSEVGGGDHGYTF

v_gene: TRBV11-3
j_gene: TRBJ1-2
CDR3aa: CASSQGQGNYGYTF

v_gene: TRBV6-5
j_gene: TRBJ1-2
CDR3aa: CASSYGTASHYGYTF

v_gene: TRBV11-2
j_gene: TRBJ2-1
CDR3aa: CASGGREQFF

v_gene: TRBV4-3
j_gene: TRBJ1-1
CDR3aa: CASSQVGWGKEAFF

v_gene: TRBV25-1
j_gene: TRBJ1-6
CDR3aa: CASSYQAGNSPLHF